This entry lists 28 T cell receptor beta chains sequenced from one sample in a study of identical twins. TCRdb processed the 5' RACE reads anew with MiXCR; each CDR3 protein has one entry. The repertoire holds over 600,000 distinct CDR3 sequences, with around 20% as singletons. The same data also contributed to another study, on T cells expressing NK-cell markers.

Source material: PBMCs. Receptors were obtained from a young woman in good health.

V and J are TRBV20-1 and TRBJ2-7; tentatively, D is TRBD2 (6 bases). The V end was cut by 6 bases, the J end by 7 bases, with 16 bases between. This CDR3 contains 12 residues. Germline values: CDR1 DFQATT, CDR2 SNEGSKA (reference sequence). The CDR3 DNA is TGCAGTGCACGGGACTCCACGCGGGAGCAGTACTTC. Amino acid sequence: CSARDSTREQYF.

This sequence joins TRBV4-1 and TRBJ2-3; D possibly matches TRBD1 or TRBD2 (5 bases each). There are 16 residues in the CDR3. Germline V gives CDR1 MGHRA, CDR2 YSYEKL. V dropped 1 base and J dropped 8 bases, with 19 bases sitting between them. The CDR3 DNA reads TGCGCCAGCAGCCAAGGGCCGCCGAGGGGAAGAGGTACGCAGTATTTT. Amino acids: CASSQGPPRGRGTQYF.

As regards this clonotype: Because it lacks the conserved phenylalanine or tryptophan at the end, this CDR3 is likely a read error. The chain joins TRBV12-3 or TRBV12-4 to TRBJ2-7; no clear D. Trimming removed 5 bases from V and 5 bases from J, with 10 bases in between. CDR3 length equals 12 residues. In nucleotides, the CDR3 is TGTGCCAGCAGTCCGTCCTGGAACGAGCAGTACTTA. Translated, it gives CASSPSWNEQYL.

The chain employs TRBV7-2 and TRBJ2-3; no definite D call. The germline V gene encodes CDR1 SGHTA and CDR2 FQGNSA. The CDR3 is made up of 13 amino acids. Trimming left V 5 bases short and J 4 bases short, with 10 bases between. CDR3 DNA sequence: TGTGCCAGCAGCACTTCCCCCGCAGATACGCAGTATTTT. As protein: CASSTSPADTQYF.

Only a few counts were recorded for this clonotype. The V call is TRBV14, the J call TRBJ2-4, with a tentative D call TRBD1 (6 bases). This CDR3 is 13 amino acids long. Trimming left V 5 bases short and J 9 bases short, with 14 bases between. Germline CDR1 reads SGHDN; CDR2 reads FVKESK. The CDR3 spells CASSTQGNGIQYF. The CDR3 nucleotides are TGTGCCAGCAGCACACAGGGTAATGGCATTCAGTACTTC.

This clonotype was picked up a small number of times. This rearrangement joins TRBV12-3 or TRBV12-4 to TRBJ2-5; 7 bases line up with TRBD2. The CDR3 has 14 amino acids. V shed 6 bases, J shed 5 bases, and the junction held 9 bases outside the gene matches. The CDR3 loop reads CASSSPGGGETQYF. The CDR3 bases are TGTGCCAGCAGCTCTCCGGGAGGCGGGGAGACCCAGTACTTC.

This chain links TRBV28 with TRBJ2-1; D might be TRBD2 (6 bases). Germline CDR1 MDHEN, CDR2 SYDVKM. The CDR3 is 14 residues long. V shed 3 bases and J shed 7 bases, with 13 bases lying between them. In DNA, the CDR3 is TGTGCCAGCAGTTTCGTCGGGAGCGGGAATGAGCAGTTCTTC. Protein sequence: CASSFVGSGNEQFF.

The chain recombines TRBV20-1 with TRBJ2-3; D unclear. Trimming removed 0 bases from V and 12 bases from J, with 16 bases in between. The CDR3 has 13 amino acids. Germline values: CDR1 DFQATT, CDR2 SNEGSKA (reference sequence). CDR3 amino acids: CSARDIGLIGQYF. The DNA for the CDR3 is TGCAGTGCTAGAGACATCGGGCTAATAGGACAGTATTTT.

The rearrangement joins TRBV12-3 or TRBV12-4 to TRBJ2-2; no clear D gene. Trimming stripped 3 bases from V and 5 bases from J, with 10 bases between. This CDR3 has 14 residues. DNA of the CDR3: TGTGCCAGCAGTTTTGCCCAGTCAACCGGGGAGCTGTTTTTT. Protein: CASSFAQSTGELFF.

The table lists this clonotype with a few counts. V usage is TRBV27 and J usage is TRBJ2-5, with TRBD1 as a possible D gene (6 bases). CDR3 length equals 16 residues. Germline CDR1 reads MNHEY; CDR2 reads SMNVEV (reference sequence). V lost 2 bases to trimming and J lost 2 bases, with 15 bases between them. The CDR3 is CASSLGPGQGQETQYF. The CDR3 DNA reads TGTGCCAGCAGTTTAGGGCCGGGACAAGGACAAGAGACCCAGTACTTC.

V gene TRBV6-2 or TRBV6-3 combines with J gene TRBJ2-7; D is unclear. This CDR3 region has 16 residues. Germline V gene data show CDR1 as MNHEY and CDR2 as SVGEGT. V was trimmed by 5 bases and J by 3 bases, leaving 20 bases between them. CDR3 protein: CASSDRAAQWGYEQYF. In nucleotides, the CDR3 is TGTGCCAGCAGTGATCGGGCCGCACAATGGGGCTACGAGCAGTACTTC.

The genes are TRBV27 and TRBJ2-3, with D tentatively TRBD1 or TRBD2 (5 bases each). V dropped 0 bases and J dropped 6 bases, with 13 bases sitting between them. Germline CDR1 is MNHEY and CDR2 is SMNVEV (reference sequence). The CDR3 is 15 residues long. CDR3 nucleotides: TGTGCCAGCAGTTTATCGGGGGTAACCCGGGATACGCAGTATTTT. Its translation: CASSLSGVTRDTQYF.

The V call is TRBV6-2 or TRBV6-3, the J call TRBJ2-1, with 7 positions matching TRBD1. The V segment lost 6 bases and the J segment 2 bases; nucleotides outside the gene matches: 10. The germline CDR1 and CDR2 sequences are MNHEY and SVGEGT. This CDR3 region has 16 residues. The CDR3 is CASRGPGQWPYNEQFF. In DNA form, the CDR3 reads TGTGCCAGCAGGGGGCCGGGACAGTGGCCCTACAATGAGCAGTTCTTC.

The chain carries TRBV12-3 or TRBV12-4 and TRBJ2-5; 8 nucleotides match TRBD2. After removal of 4 bases from V and 5 bases from J, the junction contained 6 bases not matched to a gene. This CDR3 comprises 14 residues. CDR3 loop: CASSSSGGGETQYF. In DNA, the CDR3 is TGTGCCAGCAGTTCGAGCGGGGGTGGGGAGACCCAGTACTTC.

This clonotype showed up many times. The chain couples TRBV7-2 to TRBJ2-3, with D perhaps TRBD2 (7 bases). Germline-derived CDR1 and CDR2 are SGHTA and FQGNSA. The CDR3 has 15 amino acids. V was cut by 5 bases and J by 3 bases, with 15 bases left in between. For the CDR3, the DNA is TGTGCCAGCAGCCTTACGGGGGGCCGGACAGATACGCAGTATTTT. This gives the protein CASSLTGGRTDTQYF.

In this sample, this clonotype turned up many times. The rearrangement uses TRBV9 and TRBJ2-3, with TRBD1 matching over 10 bases. This CDR3 has 17 amino acids. Trimming removed 4 bases from V and 9 bases from J; junction bases left unmatched: 17. Germline CDR1 and CDR2: SGDLS and YYNGEE. Here the CDR3 reads CASSSIEPGQGTRTQYF. Written as DNA, the CDR3 is TGTGCCAGCAGCTCCATCGAACCGGGACAGGGGACCAGGACGCAGTATTTT.

V usage is TRBV6-5 and J usage is TRBJ2-2; D is possibly TRBD2 (6 bases). V was shortened by 0 bases and J by 4 bases, with 9 bases between the two germline ends. From germline, CDR1 is MNHEY and CDR2 SVGAGI. The CDR3 length is 15 residues. DNA of the CDR3: TGTGCCAGCAGTTACTCGGTAGCGGTCACCGGGGAGCTGTTTTTT. This codes for CASSYSVAVTGELFF.

The sample holds a few counts of this clonotype. The chain uses TRBV20-1 and TRBJ1-1; 7 bases agree with TRBD1. Germline CDR1 and CDR2: DFQATT and SNEGSKA (reference sequence). V was pared by 2 bases and J by 10 bases, with 7 bases of the junction left unmatched. The CDR3 is 12 amino acids. This CDR3 reads CSARKQGVGAFF. The CDR3 nucleotides are TGCAGTGCTAGAAAGCAGGGGGTTGGAGCTTTCTTT.

This clonotype was seen a handful of times. The gene calls are TRBV5-6 and TRBJ2-7; D is ambiguous. This CDR3 has 13 amino acids. Per germline, CDR1 SGHDT and CDR2 YYEEEE. V gave up 2 bases and J gave up 3 bases, with 9 bases separating them. The DNA for the CDR3 is TGTGCCAGCAGCTTTGGGAAGAGCTACGAGCAGTACTTC. The encoded protein is CASSFGKSYEQYF.

The CDR3 protein is CASSLVGVGGTDTQYF. The DNA of the CDR3 is TGTGCCAGCAGCTTGGTTGGGGTGGGGGGCACAGATACGCAGTATTTT. The J gene is TRBJ2-3, the V gene TRBV7-8; tentatively, D is TRBD1 or TRBD2 (5 bases each). CDR3 length: 16 residues. Germline values: CDR1 SGHVS, CDR2 FQNEAQ. The ends were cut back, 3 bases at V and 1 base at J, with 14 bases in the middle.

This chain links TRBV20-1 with TRBJ2-3, with 9 nucleotides matching TRBD2. CDR1 is DFQATT, CDR2 SNEGSKA, per germline (reference sequence). The CDR3 loop spans 15 amino acids. After removal of 0 bases from V and 3 bases from J, the junction contained 4 bases not matched to a gene. The CDR3 reads CSAREGSGSTDTQYF. The CDR3 nucleotides read TGCAGTGCTAGAGAAGGTAGCGGGAGTACAGATACGCAGTATTTT.

This chain links TRBV29-1 with TRBJ1-1, with no clear D. Germline CDR1 SQVTM, CDR2 ANQGSEA. The V and J ends lost 1 base and 4 bases respectively, with 10 bases between them. The CDR3 contains 13 residues. The CDR3 protein is CSVEAGLGTEAFF. In DNA, the CDR3 is TGCAGCGTTGAAGCAGGTTTAGGCACTGAAGCTTTCTTT. The full variable domain, completed using reference TRBV29-1 and TRBJ1-1, is SAVISQKPSRDICQRGTSLTIQCQVDSQVTMMFWYRQQPGQSLTLIATANQGSEATYESGFVIDKFPISRPNLTFSTLTVSNMSPEDSSIYLCSVEAGLGTEAFFGQGTRLTVV.

This clonotype was seen many times. This chain joins TRBV20-1 and TRBJ2-2, with D possibly being TRBD1 or TRBD2 (5 bases each). Germline values: CDR1 DFQATT, CDR2 SNEGSKA (reference sequence). The CDR3 runs to 14 residues. The CDR3 region is CGGLGGPNTGELFF. The CDR3 DNA follows: TGCGGGGGTCTAGGCGGACCGAACACCGGGGAGCTGTTTTTT.

The rearrangement joins TRBV6-5 to TRBJ1-2; D perhaps matches TRBD1 (5 bases). Trimming took 3 bases from V and 4 from J, leaving 15 bases between them. This CDR3 region has 15 residues. Germline CDR1 is MNHEY and CDR2 is SVGAGI. This CDR3 is CASSYLEGFSYGYTF. DNA of the CDR3: TGTGCCAGCAGTTATCTCGAGGGGTTTTCCTATGGCTACACCTTC.

This clonotype was counted only a few times. This rearrangement joins TRBV20-1 to TRBJ1-2; no firm D call. The V end was cut by 3 bases, the J end by 1 base, with 12 bases between. The V gene's germline CDR1 is DFQATT and CDR2 SNEGSKA (reference sequence). CDR3 size: 14 residues. CDR3 DNA sequence: TGCAGTGCTAGTCCCCTTCAGAGTAACTATGGCTACACCTTC. It codes for CSASPLQSNYGYTF.

The V and J genes are TRBV25-1 and TRBJ2-2; TRBD2 matches 13 bases. V lost 4 bases to trimming and J lost 6 bases; unmatched junction nucleotides: 23. CDR3 length: 22 residues. The germline V gene has CDR1 MGHDK and CDR2 SYGVNS. The CDR3 DNA reads as TGTGCCAGCAGTGGTCAGGGTGGAGGACTAGCGGGAGAGGGCCAGCCGGCCGGGGAGCTGTTTTTT. Protein product: CASSGQGGGLAGEGQPAGELFF.

The chain combines TRBV7-9 with TRBJ2-2; no clear D gene. CDR3 length: 15 residues. The germline V gene encodes CDR1 SEHNR and CDR2 FQNEAQ (reference sequence). The V end lost 5 bases, the J end lost 0 bases, and 10 bases lay between the germline ends. CDR3 sequence: CASSRGDTNTGELFF. CDR3 bases: TGTGCCAGCAGCCGTGGCGACACGAACACCGGGGAGCTGTTTTTT.

This clonotype was seen only a few times. A read error may account for a junction end that differs from germline. This sequence joins TRBV20-1 and TRBJ2-4, with 8 bases that match TRBD1. The CDR3 totals 10 residues. CDR1 is DFQATT, CDR2 SNEGSKA, per germline (reference sequence). This CDR3 reads CSARDPGQEF. CDR3 DNA: TGCAGTGCTAGAGACCCGGGACAGGAATTC.